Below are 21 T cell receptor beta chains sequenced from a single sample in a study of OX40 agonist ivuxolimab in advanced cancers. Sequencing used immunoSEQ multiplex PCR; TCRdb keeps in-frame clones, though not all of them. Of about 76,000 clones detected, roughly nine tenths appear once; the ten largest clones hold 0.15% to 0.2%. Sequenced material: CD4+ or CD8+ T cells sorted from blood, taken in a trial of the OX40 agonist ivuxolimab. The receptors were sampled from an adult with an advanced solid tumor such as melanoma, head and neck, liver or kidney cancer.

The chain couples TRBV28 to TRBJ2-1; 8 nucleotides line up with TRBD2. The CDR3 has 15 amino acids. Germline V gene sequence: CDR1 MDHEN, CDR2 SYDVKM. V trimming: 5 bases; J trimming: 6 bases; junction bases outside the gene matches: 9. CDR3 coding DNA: TGTGCCAGCAGTCCACCGGGACTAGGGATCAATGAGCAGTTCTTC. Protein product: CASSPPGLGINEQFF.

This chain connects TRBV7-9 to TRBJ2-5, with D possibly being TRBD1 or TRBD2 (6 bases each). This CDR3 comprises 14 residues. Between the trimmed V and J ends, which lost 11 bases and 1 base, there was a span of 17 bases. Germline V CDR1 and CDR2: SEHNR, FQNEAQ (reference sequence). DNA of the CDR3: TGTGCCTCCCAAGGGGGGCCAGGCCAAGAGACCCAGTACTTC. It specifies CASQGGPGQETQYF.

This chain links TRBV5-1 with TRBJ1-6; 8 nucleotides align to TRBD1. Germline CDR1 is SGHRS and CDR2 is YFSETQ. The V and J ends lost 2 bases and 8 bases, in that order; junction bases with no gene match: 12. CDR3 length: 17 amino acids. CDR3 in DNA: TGCGCCAGCAGCTTAGTCCTACCCGGGACAGGATATTCACCCCTCCACTTT. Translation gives CASSLVLPGTGYSPLHF.

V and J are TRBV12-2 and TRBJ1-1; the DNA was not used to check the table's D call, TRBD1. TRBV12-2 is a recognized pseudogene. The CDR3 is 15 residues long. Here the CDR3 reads CASRLARQGNTEAFF. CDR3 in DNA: TGTGCAAGTCGCTTAGCGCGGCAGGGGAACACTGAAGCTTTCTTT.

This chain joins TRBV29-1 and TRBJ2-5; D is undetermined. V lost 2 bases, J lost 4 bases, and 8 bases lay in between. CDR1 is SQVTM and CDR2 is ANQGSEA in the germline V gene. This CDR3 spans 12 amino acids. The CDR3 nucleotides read TGCAGCGTTGAATCGGTGGGAGAGACCCAGTACTTC. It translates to CSVESVGETQYF.

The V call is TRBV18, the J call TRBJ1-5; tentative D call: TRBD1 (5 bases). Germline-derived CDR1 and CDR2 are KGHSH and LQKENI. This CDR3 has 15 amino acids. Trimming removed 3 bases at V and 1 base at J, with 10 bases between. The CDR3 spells CASSPRGESNQPQHF. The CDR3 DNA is TGTGCCAGCTCACCGCGGGGGGAGAGCAATCAGCCCCAGCATTTT.

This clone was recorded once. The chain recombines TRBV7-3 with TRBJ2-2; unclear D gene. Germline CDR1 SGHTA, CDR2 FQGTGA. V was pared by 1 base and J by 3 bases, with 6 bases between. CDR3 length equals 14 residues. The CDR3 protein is CASSLIGDTGELFF. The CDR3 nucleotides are TGTGCCAGCAGCTTAATTGGGGACACCGGGGAGCTGTTTTTT.

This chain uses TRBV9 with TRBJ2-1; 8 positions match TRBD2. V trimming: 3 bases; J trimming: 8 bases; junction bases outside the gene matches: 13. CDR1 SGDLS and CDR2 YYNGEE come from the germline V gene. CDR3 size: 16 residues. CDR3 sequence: CASSAPGAGVEDEQFF. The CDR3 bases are TGTGCCAGCAGCGCCCCGGGAGCGGGGGTGGAGGATGAGCAGTTCTTC.

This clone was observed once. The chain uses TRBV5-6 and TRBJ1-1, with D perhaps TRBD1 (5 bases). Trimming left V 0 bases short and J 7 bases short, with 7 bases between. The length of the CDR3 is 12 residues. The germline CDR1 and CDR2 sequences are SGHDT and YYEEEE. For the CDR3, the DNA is TGTGCCAGCAGCTTGGGGGGGTTTGAAGCTTTCTTT. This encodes CASSLGGFEAFF.

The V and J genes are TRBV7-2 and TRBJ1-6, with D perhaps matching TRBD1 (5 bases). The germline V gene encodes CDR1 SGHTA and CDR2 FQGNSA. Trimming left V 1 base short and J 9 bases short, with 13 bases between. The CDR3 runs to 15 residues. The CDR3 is CASSLVGGSGSPLHF. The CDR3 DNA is TGTGCCAGCAGCTTAGTCGGGGGTTCTGGTTCACCCCTCCACTTT.

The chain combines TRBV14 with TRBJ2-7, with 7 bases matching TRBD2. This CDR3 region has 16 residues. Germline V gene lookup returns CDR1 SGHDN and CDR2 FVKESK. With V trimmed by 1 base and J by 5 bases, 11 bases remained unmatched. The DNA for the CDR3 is TGTGCCAGCAGCCAAGGGTCCGGGGGGTCGAGCAACGAGCAGTACTTC. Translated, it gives CASSQGSGGSSNEQYF.

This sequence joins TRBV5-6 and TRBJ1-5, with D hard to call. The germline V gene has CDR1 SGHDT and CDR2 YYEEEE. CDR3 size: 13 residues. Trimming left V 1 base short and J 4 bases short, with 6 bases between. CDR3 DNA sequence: TGTGCCAGCAGCTTGCAAGGGAATCAGCCCCAGCATTTT. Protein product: CASSLQGNQPQHF.

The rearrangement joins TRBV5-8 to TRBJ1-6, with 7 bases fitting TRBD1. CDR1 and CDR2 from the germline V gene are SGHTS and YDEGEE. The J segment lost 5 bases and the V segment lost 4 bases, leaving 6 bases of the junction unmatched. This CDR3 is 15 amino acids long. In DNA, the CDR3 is TGTGCCAGCAGCAAAGAGGGGGCAGATAATTCACCCCTCCACTTT. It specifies CASSKEGADNSPLHF. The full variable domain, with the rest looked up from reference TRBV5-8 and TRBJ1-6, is EAGVTQSPTHLIKTRGQQATLRCSPISGHTSVYWYQQALGLGLQFLLWYDEGEERNRGNFPPRFSGRQFPNYSSELNVNALELEDSALYLCASSKEGADNSPLHFGNGTRLTVT.

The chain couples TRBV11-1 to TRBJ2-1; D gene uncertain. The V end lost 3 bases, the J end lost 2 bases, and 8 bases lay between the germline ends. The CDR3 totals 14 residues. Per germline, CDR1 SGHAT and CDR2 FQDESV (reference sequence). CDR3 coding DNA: TGTGCCAGCAGCTTTCAGGCCCCCTACAATGAGCAGTTCTTC. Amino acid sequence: CASSFQAPYNEQFF.

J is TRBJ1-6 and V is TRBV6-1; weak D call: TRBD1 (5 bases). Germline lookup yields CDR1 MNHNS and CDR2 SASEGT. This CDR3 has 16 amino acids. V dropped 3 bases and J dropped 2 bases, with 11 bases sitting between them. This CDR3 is CASSELGGTYNSPLHF. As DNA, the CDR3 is TGTGCCAGCAGTGAGTTGGGGGGGACCTATAATTCACCCCTCCACTTT.

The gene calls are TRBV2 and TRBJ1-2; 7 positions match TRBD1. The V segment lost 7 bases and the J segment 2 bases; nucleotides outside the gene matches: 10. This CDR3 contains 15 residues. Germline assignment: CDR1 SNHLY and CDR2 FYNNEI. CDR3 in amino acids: CASKIMGQQNYGYTF. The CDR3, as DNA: TGTGCCAGCAAAATCATGGGACAGCAGAACTATGGCTACACCTTC.

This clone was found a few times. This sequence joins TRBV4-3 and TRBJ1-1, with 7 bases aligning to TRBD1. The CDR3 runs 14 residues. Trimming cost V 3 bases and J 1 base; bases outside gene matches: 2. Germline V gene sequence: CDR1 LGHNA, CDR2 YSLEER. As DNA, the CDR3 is TGCGCCAGCAGCCACGGGACAGCGAACACTGAAGCTTTCTTT. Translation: CASSHGTANTEAFF.

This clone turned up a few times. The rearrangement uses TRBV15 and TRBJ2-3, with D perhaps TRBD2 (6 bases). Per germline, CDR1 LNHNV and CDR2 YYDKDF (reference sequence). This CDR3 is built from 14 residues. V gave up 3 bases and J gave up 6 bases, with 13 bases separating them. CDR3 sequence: CATSSTGRMDTQYF. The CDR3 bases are TGTGCCACCAGCAGTACCGGGAGAATGGATACGCAGTATTTT.

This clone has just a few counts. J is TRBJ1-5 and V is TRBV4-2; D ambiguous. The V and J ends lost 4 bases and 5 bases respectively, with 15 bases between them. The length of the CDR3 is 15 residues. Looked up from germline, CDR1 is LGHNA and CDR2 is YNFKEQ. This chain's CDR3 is CASSPYDGIYQPQHF. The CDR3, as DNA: TGTGCCAGCAGCCCTTACGACGGAATTTATCAGCCCCAGCATTTT.

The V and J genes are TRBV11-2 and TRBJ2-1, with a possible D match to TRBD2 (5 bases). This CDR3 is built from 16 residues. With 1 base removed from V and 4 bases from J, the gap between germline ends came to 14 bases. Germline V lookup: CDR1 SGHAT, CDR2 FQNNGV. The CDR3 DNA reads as TGTGCCAGCAGCTTAGTTGGGGAGCAGAGGTACAATGAGCAGTTCTTC. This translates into CASSLVGEQRYNEQFF.

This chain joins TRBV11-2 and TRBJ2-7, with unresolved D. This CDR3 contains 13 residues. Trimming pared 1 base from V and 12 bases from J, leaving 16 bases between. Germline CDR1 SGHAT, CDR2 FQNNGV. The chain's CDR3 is CASSLGSTTGLYF. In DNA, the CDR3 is TGTGCCAGCAGCTTAGGGTCTACGACCGGATTGTACTTC. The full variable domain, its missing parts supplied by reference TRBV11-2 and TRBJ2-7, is EAGVAQSPRYKIIEKRQSVAFWCNPISGHATLYWYQQILGQGPKLLIQFQNNGVVDDSQLPKDRFSAERLKGVDSTLKIQPAKLEDSAVYLCASSLGSTTGLYFGPGTRLTVT.